The rows below give T cell receptor beta chains drawn from one sample of a study of CD8+ T cells in alopecia areata. Generated by immunoSEQ multiplex PCR, the TCRdb table keeps only in-frame clones and is missing some. The data show 12,000 or so clones, around three fifths seen once. The sequenced sample was skin. Receptor source: a human donor with alopecia areata. Both conserved end residues are part of each CDR3. The D gene is left open where the match is weak. Size is stated for part of the rows, as once, few or many counts, or as a class when the clone is expanded.

clone_size,v_call,j_call,d_call,cdr3_aa,cdr3_nt
NA,TRBV11-2,TRBJ2-7,TRBD2,CASSSINASGSRYEQYF,TGTGCCAGCAGCTCAATAAACGCTAGCGGGAGTCGTTACGAGCAGTACTTC
NA,TRBV5-1,TRBJ2-1,TRBD2,CASSPASGKNEQFF,TGCGCCAGCAGCCCCGCTAGCGGGAAAAATGAGCAGTTCTTC
NA,TRBV28,TRBJ2-2,NA,CASSSRGNTGELFF,TGTGCCAGCAGTTCGAGAGGTAACACCGGGGAGCTGTTTTTT
NA,TRBV27,TRBJ2-7,NA,CASSPSRGRSYEQYF,TGTGCCAGCAGCCCAAGCCGGGGGCGCTCCTACGAGCAGTACTTC
few,TRBV5-1,TRBJ2-3,NA,CASSPPWDTDTQYF,TGCGCCAGCAGTCCACCCTGGGACACAGATACGCAGTATTTT
NA,TRBV6-5,TRBJ1-2,TRBD1,CASSSQGARNYGYTF,TGTGCCAGCAGTTCCCAGGGGGCCCGTAACTATGGCTACACCTTC
few,TRBV28,TRBJ2-3,NA,CASRGVLGTDTQYF,TGTGCCAGCAGAGGGGTTCTTGGGACAGATACGCAGTATTTT
few,TRBV10-3,TRBJ2-7,TRBD1,CAISDETGLQFVEQYF,TGTGCCATCAGTGACGAGACAGGGCTCCAATTCGTCGAGCAGTACTTC
NA,TRBV5-4,TRBJ2-7,TRBD1,CASRAGDRGRLEQYF,TGTGCCAGCAGAGCCGGGGACAGGGGTCGCCTGGAGCAGTACTTC
few,TRBV28,TRBJ2-7,TRBD2,CASSGTSGGPYEQYF,TGTGCCAGCAGCGGAACTAGCGGAGGTCCCTACGAGCAGTACTTC
few,TRBV7-9,TRBJ2-1,NA,CASSLATQSSYNEQFF,TGTGCCAGCAGCTTGGCAACCCAAAGCTCCTACAATGAGCAGTTCTTC
NA,TRBV6-1,TRBJ2-3,NA,CASSGGLAHYTDTQYF,TGTGCCAGCAGTGGGGGACTCGCCCACTACACAGATACGCAGTATTTT
NA,TRBV11-2,TRBJ2-1,NA,CASAYRRGEQFF,TGTGCCAGCGCGTACAGGAGGGGTGAGCAGTTCTTC
NA,TRBV25-1,TRBJ2-7,NA,CASSERDVSYEQYF,TGTGCCAGCAGTGAACGAGACGTCTCCTACGAGCAGTACTTC
NA,TRBV19,TRBJ2-1,TRBD2,CASSWRASGGTYNEQFF,TGTGCCAGTAGTTGGAGGGCTAGCGGGGGAACCTACAATGAGCAGTTCTTC
NA,TRBV7-9,TRBJ1-1,NA,CASSLAYTGDTEAFF,TGTGCCAGCAGCTTAGCGTATACGGGGGACACTGAAGCTTTCTTT
NA,TRBV19,TRBJ1-1,NA,CATLNPTAGTEAFF,TGTGCCACCCTAAACCCGACAGCGGGTACTGAAGCTTTCTTT
NA,TRBV6-6,TRBJ1-1,NA,CASAQGSGAFF,TGTGCCAGCGCGCAGGGTAGTGGAGCTTTCTTT
NA,TRBV11-2,TRBJ2-2,NA,CASSPDRVQRELFF,TGTGCCAGCAGTCCGGACCGCGTTCAGCGGGAGCTGTTTTTT
NA,TRBV14,TRBJ2-3,NA,CASSQVWYTQYF,TGTGCCAGCAGCCAAGTTTGGTATACGCAGTATTTT
NA,TRBV6-5,TRBJ2-7,NA,CASSYSRVTYEQYF,TGTGCCAGCAGTTACTCAAGGGTTACCTACGAGCAGTACTTC
NA,TRBV2,TRBJ1-2,NA,CASRRGPLGYTF,TGTGCCAGCAGACGCGGCCCTCTGGGCTACACCTTC
few,TRBV19,TRBJ2-3,NA,CASRLTASTDTQYF,TGTGCCAGTAGATTGACAGCTAGCACAGATACGCAGTATTTT
few,TRBV9,TRBJ1-1,TRBD1,CASSVGTGPKPTEAFF,TGTGCCAGCAGCGTAGGGACAGGGCCCAAACCGACTGAAGCTTTCTTT
few,TRBV7-8,TRBJ2-7,NA,CASSLDRGGSYEQYF,TGTGCCAGCAGCTTAGACAGGGGAGGTTCCTACGAGCAGTACTTC
NA,TRBV9,TRBJ2-1,NA,CASSGRDTNEQFF,TGTGCCAGCAGCGGACGGGACACCAATGAGCAGTTCTTC
NA,TRBV9,TRBJ2-1,TRBD1,CASSPGQTGTYNEQFF,TGTGCCAGCAGCCCCGGACAGACAGGGACCTACAATGAGCAGTTCTTC
NA,TRBV6-6,TRBJ2-7,TRBD1,CASNLWDRGTPYEQYF,TGTGCCAGCAATCTATGGGACAGGGGGACTCCCTACGAGCAGTACTTC
NA,TRBV29-1,TRBJ2-3,NA,CSVGGRVDTQYF,TGCAGCGTTGGTGGTCGGGTGGATACGCAGTATTTT
NA,TRBV28,TRBJ2-6,NA,CASRPTDGANVLTF,TGTGCCAGCAGGCCAACGGATGGGGCCAACGTCCTGACTTTC
NA,TRBV7-9,TRBJ2-3,NA,CASSSSRSTDTQYF,TGTGCCAGCAGCTCTAGCAGGAGCACAGATACGCAGTATTTT
NA,TRBV7-2,TRBJ2-2,NA,CASSYLLNTGELFF,TGTGCCAGCAGTTATCTATTGAACACCGGGGAGCTGTTTTTT
medium-sized,TRBV15,TRBJ2-1,TRBD1,CATSRIQGASNNEQFF,TGTGCCACCAGCAGGATACAGGGGGCGTCCAACAATGAGCAGTTCTTC
few,TRBV7-9,TRBJ1-1,NA,CASSLESFTEAFF,TGTGCCAGCAGCTTAGAGTCCTTCACTGAAGCTTTCTTT
NA,TRBV7-2,TRBJ1-5,TRBD1,CASSLTGTGGGQPQHF,TGTGCCAGCAGCCTTACCGGGACAGGGGGCGGTCAGCCCCAGCATTTT
few,TRBV30,TRBJ2-3,TRBD2,CAWSLIGRATDTQYF,TGTGCCTGGAGTCTGATCGGGAGGGCCACAGATACGCAGTATTTT
NA,TRBV5-1,TRBJ2-3,TRBD2,CASSLAYNLGTSGIRTDTQYF,TGCGCCAGCAGCTTGGCCTACAACCTCGGGACTAGCGGGATACGCACAGATACGCAGTATTTT
few,TRBV5-5,TRBJ2-4,NA,CASSLGSTGFVDIQYF,TGTGCCAGCAGCTTGGGATCGACAGGCTTTGTAGACATTCAGTACTTC
few,TRBV7-8,TRBJ2-7,NA,CASSLAGAPGKFIYEQYF,TGTGCCAGCAGCTTAGCCGGGGCCCCGGGAAAATTTATCTACGAGCAGTACTTC
NA,TRBV6-1,TRBJ2-1,TRBD2,CASKPAGGNEQFF,TGTGCCAGCAAGCCAGCGGGAGGGAATGAGCAGTTCTTC
few,TRBV4-1,TRBJ1-3,NA,CASSQGRVRNTIYF,TGCGCCAGCAGCCAAGGCAGGGTCCGAAACACCATATATTTT